This passage covers 10 T cell receptor beta chains from one sample sequenced in a study of T cell responses to AZD1222 COVID-19 vaccine. Libraries were prepared by immunoSEQ multiplex PCR; TCRdb keeps only in-frame clonotypes and omits some of them. The profile shows 250,000 or so clones, roughly 93% of them singletons. The material was peripheral blood, obtained on day 0 of AZD1222 vaccination. Receptor source: an adult in good health.

The rearrangement uses TRBV10-3 and TRBJ1-5, with D unclear. V lost 3 bases and J 1 base, leaving 4 bases between the germline ends. The CDR3 contains 13 residues. CDR1 and CDR2 (germline): ENHRY, SYGVKD. The chain's CDR3 is CAISDGSNQPQHF. The CDR3 DNA follows: TGTGCCATCAGTGATGGAAGCAATCAGCCCCAGCATTTT.

The rearrangement uses TRBV5-4 and TRBJ2-7; the D gene could be TRBD1 or TRBD2 (5 bases each). The germline gives CDR1 SGHNT, CDR2 YYREEE (reference sequence). Trimming removed 0 bases from V and 1 base from J, with 11 bases in between. The CDR3 length is 15 residues. As DNA, the CDR3 is TGTGCCAGCAGCTTGGGTGGGACGGATTCCTACGAGCAGTACTTC. Amino acid sequence: CASSLGGTDSYEQYF. Looking up the rest from reference TRBV5-4 and TRBJ2-7 gives the full variable domain: ETGVTQSPTHLIKTRGQQVTLRCSSQSGHNTVSWYQQALGQGPQFIFQYYREEENGRGNFPPRFSGLQFPNYSSELNVNALELDDSALYLCASSLGGTDSYEQYFGPGTRLTVT.

The chain couples TRBV28 to TRBJ2-7; D is unresolved. V was clipped by 1 base and J by 2 bases, with 3 bases between them. CDR3 length equals 12 residues. Per the germline V gene, CDR1 is MDHEN and CDR2 is SYDVKM. The CDR3 loop is CASSLSTYEQYF. DNA of the CDR3: TGTGCCAGCAGTTTATCGACCTACGAGCAGTACTTC.

The V gene is TRBV4-1, the J gene TRBJ1-2, with unresolved D. Germline V lookup: CDR1 MGHRA, CDR2 YSYEKL. This CDR3 is built from 14 residues. Trimming shortened V by 5 bases and J by 6 bases, and 16 bases separated the two germline ends. For the CDR3, the DNA is TGCGCCAGCAGCTACAGTACCGATGGGGATGGCTACACCTTC. This translates into CASSYSTDGDGYTF.

A single count supports this clone. The genes are TRBV11-1 and TRBJ2-3, with a possible D match to TRBD2 (6 bases). Germline V gives CDR1 SGHAT, CDR2 FQDESV (reference sequence). CDR3 length: 14 residues. The V end was cut by 5 bases, the J end by 2 bases, with 11 bases between. CDR3 residues: CASSLTRTTDTQYF. The CDR3 DNA is TGTGCCAGCAGCCTGACTAGAACCACAGATACGCAGTATTTT.

The chain combines TRBV7-9 with TRBJ2-1; D unresolved. CDR1 is SEHNR and CDR2 is FQNEAQ in the germline V gene (reference sequence). The CDR3 covers 12 residues. Trimming took 4 bases from V and 7 from J, leaving 8 bases between them. CDR3 nucleotides: TGTGCCAGCAGCTCCCCTAATAATGAGCAGTTCTTC. Its translation is CASSSPNNEQFF.

This chain connects TRBV5-6 to TRBJ2-1; tentative D call: TRBD2 (7 bases). V lost 4 bases and J lost 1, with 15 bases in between. This CDR3 has 16 residues. Germline CDR1 reads SGHDT; CDR2 reads YYEEEE. CDR3: CASSPGASGSYNEQFF. CDR3 sequence (DNA): TGTGCCAGCAGCCCGGGGGCTAGCGGTTCCTACAATGAGCAGTTCTTC.

This chain uses TRBV4-3 with TRBJ2-1, with 9 bases matching TRBD2. The CDR3 is 15 residues long. J was trimmed by 4 bases and V by 3 bases; bases with no gene match: 4. Looked up from germline, CDR1 is LGHNA and CDR2 is YSLEER. The CDR3 loop reads CASSQRLAGYNEQFF. The CDR3 DNA is TGCGCCAGCAGCCAGAGGCTAGCGGGATACAATGAGCAGTTCTTC.

The rearrangement links TRBV5-4 to TRBJ2-7, with TRBD1 identical over 9 bases. This CDR3 has 17 amino acids. The germline gives CDR1 SGHNT, CDR2 YYREEE (reference sequence). The V gene end was trimmed by 4 bases and the J gene end by 0 bases; junction bases not matched to a gene: 11. The CDR3 loop is CASSDTGTGISSYEQYF. The CDR3 DNA is TGTGCCAGCAGCGACACCGGGACAGGGATAAGCTCCTACGAGCAGTACTTC.

J is TRBJ1-2 and V is TRBV28; D unresolved. The V end lost 7 bases, the J end lost 8 bases, and 17 bases lay between the germline ends. This CDR3 comprises 13 residues. In germline, CDR1 is MDHEN, CDR2 SYDVKM. In DNA, the CDR3 is TGTGCCAGCAATCCGACTGAGGGTAGCGGCTACACCTTC. This encodes CASNPTEGSGYTF.